The clone carrying this T cell receptor beta chain has at least ten counts. The data originate from a study of T cells in Graves' hyperthyroidism and ophthalmopathy. The wider study: Sampling of peripheral blood happened at initial diagnosis, prior to any treatment.

The investigators amplified TCR beta CDR3 regions from RNA transcripts. When the TCR CDR3 underwent first-round RT-PCR, the HTBI primer set was used. TCRdb processed the multiplex PCR reads anew with MiXCR; each CDR3 protein has one entry. Found here are about 290,000 distinct CDR3 sequences, 13% of them singletons; the top ten hold approximately 7.8%. V shed 5 bases and J 4 bases; nucleotides not matched to a gene: 5. The CDR3 is 15 amino acids. Germline loops: CDR1 SGHAT, CDR2 FQNNGV. Diagnoses were established using clinical symptoms, serum thyroxine and TRAb, thyroid ultrasound and orbital computed tomography.

This TCR was recovered from a woman aged 25-40 years with Graves' hyperthyroidism that later progressed to Graves' ophthalmopathy. Sequenced: blood. This chain joins TRBV11-2 and TRBJ2-7; the match to TRBD2 covers 13 bases. This chain's CDR3 is CASSPRTSGSYEQYF. The DNA of the CDR3 is TGTGCCAGCAGCCCGAGGACTAGCGGGAGTTACGAGCAGTACTTC.